Following are 24 T cell receptor beta chains from one sample sequenced in a study of T-cell memory formation after mild COVID-19. TCRdb re-called the 5' RACE reads through MiXCR, storing one row per CDR3 protein. The sample lists 250,000 to 350,000 distinct CDR3 sequences; roughly 15% were seen once. Sequencing was done on a sample of PBMCs or a T cell subset sorted from them (not recorded which). These TCRs come from a young man who had mild COVID-19 (a few samples of this study predate the infection). Cell type and time point are not known.

With regard to this clonotype: The germline gene is not matched at one end of the junction; a read error may be the cause. V usage is TRBV18 and J usage is TRBJ2-3, with D possibly TRBD1 on 5 matching bases. CDR1 is KGHSH, CDR2 LQKENI, per germline. CDR3 length equals 15 residues. The CDR3 coding sequence is TGTGCCATCTCACCATTGTCAGGGAGCACAGATACGCAGTATTTT. As protein: CAISPLSGSTDTQYF.

The J gene is TRBJ2-7, the V gene TRBV5-1; D is undetermined. Trimming cost V 0 bases and J 5 bases, with 6 bases left between them. CDR1 and CDR2 (germline): SGHRS, YFSETQ. This CDR3 spans 12 amino acids. The CDR3 is CASSLETHEQYF. As DNA, the CDR3 is TGCGCCAGCAGCTTGGAGACCCACGAGCAGTACTTC.

The rearrangement uses TRBV5-1 and TRBJ2-1; D is unresolved. Trimming took 0 bases from V and 10 from J, leaving 11 bases between them. This CDR3 has 13 residues. The germline CDR1 and CDR2 sequences are SGHRS and YFSETQ. This CDR3 is CASSLGQSKEQFF. In DNA form, the CDR3 reads TGCGCCAGCAGCTTGGGCCAGTCAAAGGAGCAGTTCTTC.

This chain connects TRBV6-2 or TRBV6-3 to TRBJ2-7; D is perhaps TRBD1 (5 bases). V dropped 2 bases and J dropped 4 bases, with 9 bases sitting between them. Germline V gene lookup returns CDR1 MNHEY and CDR2 SVGEGT. The CDR3 has 13 residues. The DNA of the CDR3 is TGTGCCAGCAGTTACGGGGCAGATTACGAGCAGTACTTC. Residues: CASSYGADYEQYF.

This sequence joins TRBV18 and TRBJ2-7, with 8 nucleotides matching TRBD1. In germline, CDR1 is KGHSH, CDR2 LQKENI. V gave up 3 bases and J gave up 2 bases; unmatched junction bases: 9. The CDR3 loop spans 16 amino acids. CDR3 loop: CASSPTGTGSTYEQYV. The CDR3 DNA follows: TGTGCCAGCTCACCGACAGGGACAGGCTCTACCTACGAGCAGTACGTC.

The gene calls are TRBV20-1 and TRBJ2-7, with 8 bases identical to TRBD2. V trimming: 4 bases; J trimming: 1 base; junction bases outside the gene matches: 6. Germline V CDR1 and CDR2: DFQATT, SNEGSKA (reference sequence). This CDR3 contains 14 residues. CDR3 amino acids: CSAKGLELSYEQYF. In DNA, the CDR3 is TGCAGTGCTAAGGGACTAGAGTTGTCCTACGAGCAGTACTTC.

This clonotype was picked up a small number of times. V is TRBV7-6 and J is TRBJ1-1; unclear D gene. V dropped 5 bases and J dropped 3 bases, with 7 bases sitting between them. Germline V gene lookup returns CDR1 SGHVS and CDR2 FNYEAQ. The CDR3 is 12 amino acids. The CDR3 loop is CASSGSYTEAFF. CDR3 DNA sequence: TGTGCCAGCAGCGGGAGTTACACTGAAGCTTTCTTT. The full variable domain, rest sourced from reference TRBV7-6 and TRBJ1-1, is GAGVSQSPRYKVTKRGQDVALRCDPISGHVSLYWYRQALGQGPEFLTYFNYEAQQDKSGLPNDRFSAERPEGSISTLTIQRTEQRDSAMYRCASSGSYTEAFFGQGTRLTVV.

This chain links TRBV20-1 with TRBJ1-2; D is unclear. The germline V gene encodes CDR1 DFQATT and CDR2 SNEGSKA (reference sequence). V dropped 3 bases and J dropped 8 bases, with 13 bases sitting between them. The CDR3 spans 12 residues. The CDR3 nucleotides read TGCAGTGCTAGTGGCGGTCTTCACGGCTACACCTTC. This translates into CSASGGLHGYTF.

This clonotype was found a few times. The gene calls are TRBV27 and TRBJ1-6, with D unclear. Germline V gene lookup returns CDR1 MNHEY and CDR2 SMNVEV (reference sequence). This CDR3 spans 12 amino acids. The V gene lost 2 bases and the J gene lost 13 bases, with 9 bases spanning the gap. The CDR3 nucleotides read TGTGCCAGCAGTTTAGGAGGGCGGCCCCTCCACTTT. This encodes CASSLGGRPLHF.

This clonotype was seen at least ten times. The chain couples TRBV12-3 or TRBV12-4 to TRBJ2-2, with D possibly being TRBD1 or TRBD2 (5 bases each). V lost 2 bases and J 3 bases, leaving 10 bases between the germline ends. The CDR3 extends over 15 amino acids. The CDR3 here is CASSLPQGDTGELFF. In DNA form, the CDR3 reads TGTGCCAGCAGTTTACCCCAGGGAGACACCGGGGAGCTGTTTTTT.

This clonotype has more than one count but fewer than ten. This chain links TRBV12-3 or TRBV12-4 with TRBJ1-1; tentatively, D is TRBD1 (6 bases). The V gene lost 2 bases and the J gene lost 6 bases, with 13 bases spanning the gap. The length of the CDR3 is 14 residues. The CDR3 nucleotides are TGTGCCAGCAGTTTAAGTTCAGGGGTGGCTGAAGCTTTCTTT. This codes for CASSLSSGVAEAFF.

This clonotype was observed at least ten times. The V call is TRBV5-1, the J call TRBJ1-1; a weak D match, TRBD1 (5 bases). The V gene lost 1 base and the J gene lost 4 bases, with 20 bases spanning the gap. This CDR3 has 17 amino acids. CDR1 SGHRS and CDR2 YFSETQ come from the germline V gene. This CDR3 is CASSLSAQGAVGTEAFF. DNA of the CDR3: TGCGCCAGCAGCTTGTCAGCGCAGGGTGCTGTAGGCACTGAAGCTTTCTTT.

This clonotype has more than one count but fewer than ten. The rearrangement joins TRBV6-5 to TRBJ1-2; 9 bases are a match to TRBD1. Germline lookup yields CDR1 MNHEY and CDR2 SVGAGI. The CDR3 contains 13 residues. V shed 4 bases and J 8 bases; nucleotides not matched to a gene: 5. The CDR3 region has the DNA TGTGCCAGCAGTTGGACAGGGGCTGGGGGCTACACCTTC. Encoded protein: CASSWTGAGGYTF.

This clonotype came up a few times. V is TRBV12-3 or TRBV12-4 and J is TRBJ2-3, with unresolved D. Trimming removed 5 bases at V and 1 base at J, with 13 bases between. The CDR3 is made up of 15 amino acids. CDR3 in DNA: TGTGCCAGCAGTCCTCCCCGGGCGGGCACAGATACGCAGTATTTT. Amino acids: CASSPPRAGTDTQYF.

This clonotype was seen more than once but under ten times. The gene calls are TRBV6-6 and TRBJ2-2; TRBD1 might be the D (5 bases). The CDR3 length is 13 residues. Germline CDR1 reads MNHNY; CDR2 reads SVGAGI (reference sequence). Trimming pared 7 bases from V and 3 bases from J, leaving 9 bases between. CDR3 nucleotide sequence: TGTGCCAGCACGCGACAGTACACCGGGGAGCTGTTTTTT. It encodes CASTRQYTGELFF.

This chain links TRBV12-3 or TRBV12-4 with TRBJ1-5, with D tentatively TRBD1 (6 bases). The V gene lost 1 base and the J gene lost 7 bases, with 11 bases spanning the gap. This CDR3 region has 14 residues. The CDR3: CASSLVRGGQPQHF. Written as DNA, the CDR3 is TGTGCCAGCAGTTTAGTCAGGGGTGGACAGCCCCAGCATTTT.

The table lists this clonotype with a few counts. The chain is built from TRBV7-2 and TRBJ2-2; D perhaps matches TRBD2 (5 bases). Trimming took 2 bases from V and 6 from J, leaving 10 bases between them. This CDR3 is built from 14 residues. CDR1 is SGHTA, CDR2 FQGNSA, per germline. DNA of the CDR3: TGTGCCAGCAGCTTAATTGGAGGACCCGGGGAGCTGTTTTTT. It translates to CASSLIGGPGELFF.

The chain links TRBV7-9 to TRBJ1-2, with 7 bases lining up with TRBD1. With 0 bases clipped from V and 0 bases from J, the junction kept 1 base outside the gene matches. The CDR3 sequence is 15 residues long. Per germline, CDR1 SEHNR and CDR2 FQNEAQ (reference sequence). CDR3 sequence reads: CASSLAGGANYGYTF. In DNA form, the CDR3 reads TGTGCCAGCAGCTTAGCAGGGGGCGCTAACTATGGCTACACCTTC.

The chain uses TRBV5-1 and TRBJ2-7; D assignment may be TRBD1 or TRBD2 (5 bases each). The CDR3 runs to 13 residues. From germline, CDR1 is SGHRS and CDR2 YFSETQ. V dropped 1 base and J dropped 3 bases, with 8 bases sitting between them. The CDR3 reads CASSLLRGYEQYF. CDR3 DNA: TGCGCCAGCAGCTTGTTGAGGGGCTACGAGCAGTACTTC.

The table lists this clonotype with many counts. The J gene is TRBJ2-5, the V gene TRBV7-8, with D perhaps given as TRBD1 or TRBD2 (7 bases each). V gave up 6 bases and J gave up 7 bases, with 18 bases separating them. The CDR3 has 14 amino acids. Germline V gene data show CDR1 as SGHVS and CDR2 as FQNEAQ. CDR3 bases: TGTGCCAGCAGTCCCGCCAGGGGGGGGTGGACCCAGTACTTC. Its protein is CASSPARGGWTQYF.

The table lists this clonotype with many counts. The chain uses TRBV7-2 and TRBJ2-3; 11 bases fit TRBD2. The CDR3 consists of 14 residues. Germline CDR1 is SGHTA and CDR2 is FQGNSA. V gave up 4 bases and J gave up 7 bases; unmatched junction bases: 4. CDR3 loop: CASSSGLAGYTQYF. The CDR3 DNA reads as TGTGCCAGCAGCTCCGGACTAGCGGGCTATACGCAGTATTTT.

The genes are TRBV10-2 and TRBJ1-1; 7 bases map to TRBD1. This CDR3 is built from 13 residues. CDR1 is WSHSY and CDR2 is SAAADI in the germline V gene. Trimming cost V 6 bases and J 4 bases; bases outside gene matches: 5. The CDR3 nucleotides are TGCGCCAGCAGCCAACAGGGGTTCACTGAAGCTTTCTTT. It specifies CASSQQGFTEAFF.

The rearrangement links TRBV9 to TRBJ1-2; a weak D match, TRBD1 (5 bases). This CDR3 has 14 amino acids. The ends were cut back, 4 bases at V and 7 bases at J, with 17 bases in the middle. The germline CDR1 and CDR2 sequences are SGDLS and YYNGEE. CDR3 sequence reads: CASSKDRQSFGYTF. The CDR3 nucleotides read TGTGCCAGCAGCAAGGATAGACAGAGTTTTGGCTACACCTTC.

The CDR3 region has the DNA TGCGCCAGCAGCCCGCGGACAGGGCCCGAGCAGTACTTC. This gives the protein CASSPRTGPEQYF. The chain employs TRBV4-1 and TRBJ2-7, with 8 bases identical to TRBD1. CDR3 size: 13 residues. V shed 4 bases and J 6 bases; nucleotides not matched to a gene: 5. Germline lookup yields CDR1 MGHRA and CDR2 YSYEKL.